This is a list of T cell receptor beta chains from one sample in a study of cytomegalovirus exposure and HLA in healthy donors. Repertoires were generated with immunoSEQ multiplex PCR, while TCRdb's copy carries only in-frame clones and drops some. This table holds 150,000 to 180,000 clones, approximately 72% found once. Sequenced material: PBMCs. These TCRs come from a young man in good health and CMV-seronegative. Both conserved end residues are part of each CDR3. Fields, in order: J gene, V gene, CDR3 protein.

j_call: TRBJ1-5
v_call: TRBV6-1
cdr3_aa: CASSLWSPNQPQHF

j_call: TRBJ1-2
v_call: TRBV29-1
cdr3_aa: CSVLWANNGYTF

j_call: TRBJ1-2
v_call: TRBV4-3
cdr3_aa: CASSRTGYGYTF

j_call: TRBJ2-1
v_call: TRBV18
cdr3_aa: CASSPPVRNEQFF

j_call: TRBJ1-1
v_call: TRBV2
cdr3_aa: CASSVIGGVGTEAFF

j_call: TRBJ1-2
v_call: TRBV6-1
cdr3_aa: CASRTQTGNGYTF

j_call: TRBJ2-5
v_call: TRBV7-9
cdr3_aa: CSSSLGLEETQYF

j_call: TRBJ1-1
v_call: TRBV2
cdr3_aa: CASSSRAPTLNTEAFF

j_call: TRBJ2-7
v_call: TRBV5-1
cdr3_aa: CASSLGLAGIYEQYF

j_call: TRBJ2-2
v_call: TRBV27
cdr3_aa: CASRHTNTGELFF

j_call: TRBJ1-1
v_call: TRBV4-3
cdr3_aa: CASSLLRIGGTEAFF

j_call: TRBJ2-5
v_call: TRBV4-3
cdr3_aa: CASSQDHEGGGETQYF

j_call: TRBJ1-6
v_call: TRBV4-2
cdr3_aa: CASSQRSPGYNSPLHF

j_call: TRBJ1-4
v_call: TRBV9
cdr3_aa: CASSVGQWEDEKLFF

j_call: TRBJ2-1
v_call: TRBV27
cdr3_aa: CASSPTPGLSYNEQFF

j_call: TRBJ1-2
v_call: TRBV4-2
cdr3_aa: CASSQDAGGQGYTF

j_call: TRBJ1-5
v_call: TRBV10-3
cdr3_aa: CAISESTGQPQHF

j_call: TRBJ2-7
v_call: TRBV19
cdr3_aa: CASDAGTGAIPGYF

j_call: TRBJ1-2
v_call: TRBV5-1
cdr3_aa: CASSLDREFDGYTF

j_call: TRBJ2-1
v_call: TRBV5-1
cdr3_aa: CASSLEVLTGSYNEQFF

j_call: TRBJ1-3
v_call: TRBV5-6
cdr3_aa: CASSLIVGTTETGNTIYF

j_call: TRBJ2-3
v_call: TRBV20-1
cdr3_aa: CSVLFSGTQYF

j_call: TRBJ2-2
v_call: TRBV6-5
cdr3_aa: CASRQTTGVAGELFF

j_call: TRBJ2-4
v_call: TRBV5-6
cdr3_aa: CASSSLGGDIQYF

j_call: TRBJ1-4
v_call: TRBV2
cdr3_aa: CASTGHPGQGGEKLFF

j_call: TRBJ2-5
v_call: TRBV5-1
cdr3_aa: CASSSGAGGAIETQYF

j_call: TRBJ2-5
v_call: TRBV5-1
cdr3_aa: CASSLEVAGEQETQYF

j_call: TRBJ2-5
v_call: TRBV18
cdr3_aa: CASSPTGDEETQYF

j_call: TRBJ1-1
v_call: TRBV5-1
cdr3_aa: CASSWEGSTEAFF

j_call: TRBJ1-1
v_call: TRBV4-1
cdr3_aa: CASSPSQGGTEAFF

j_call: TRBJ1-2
v_call: TRBV5-1
cdr3_aa: CASSTDTANYGYTF

j_call: TRBJ2-5
v_call: TRBV7-9
cdr3_aa: CASSIRGETQYF

j_call: TRBJ2-3
v_call: TRBV6-1
cdr3_aa: CASIGRGYTDTQYF

j_call: TRBJ1-4
v_call: TRBV5-4
cdr3_aa: CASSLGPGQGDEKLFF

j_call: TRBJ2-2
v_call: TRBV5-1
cdr3_aa: CASSLASQGNTGELFF

j_call: TRBJ2-1
v_call: TRBV7-3
cdr3_aa: CASSLRRALYPDMGSYNEQFF

j_call: TRBJ2-2
v_call: TRBV13
cdr3_aa: CASSFGGGSTGELFF

j_call: TRBJ1-3
v_call: TRBV5-4
cdr3_aa: CASSLNRDSGNTIYF

j_call: TRBJ2-7
v_call: TRBV5-1
cdr3_aa: CASSSVAGGIEQYF

j_call: TRBJ2-7
v_call: TRBV5-6
cdr3_aa: CASSSTGQGWPAYEQYF

j_call: TRBJ2-2
v_call: TRBV9
cdr3_aa: CASSPQGQVNTGELFF

j_call: TRBJ2-3
v_call: TRBV10-3
cdr3_aa: CAISDLTGSSTDTQYF

j_call: TRBJ2-5
v_call: TRBV18
cdr3_aa: CASTPAGVQETQYF

j_call: TRBJ1-2
v_call: TRBV6-5
cdr3_aa: CASSYLGPRVGYGYTF

j_call: TRBJ1-3
v_call: TRBV4-1
cdr3_aa: CASSQLLGSGNTIYF

j_call: TRBJ1-2
v_call: TRBV12-2
cdr3_aa: CASRLASRKRSYGYTF

j_call: TRBJ2-7
v_call: TRBV4-3
cdr3_aa: CASSHQAFDRAHEQYF

j_call: TRBJ1-3
v_call: TRBV6-1
cdr3_aa: CASSEEVGFGNTIYF

j_call: TRBJ1-5
v_call: TRBV14
cdr3_aa: CASSPRDRGHQPQHF

j_call: TRBJ1-6
v_call: TRBV19
cdr3_aa: CASSSLRGDSYNSPLHF

j_call: TRBJ1-1
v_call: TRBV11-3
cdr3_aa: CASSQPGRGEAFF